This paragraph reports one T cell receptor (beta chain). The antigen is not known. The PCR had 60 Vbeta and 13 Jbeta primers. Some clones are missing from TCRdb's copy, which holds only in-frame ones; the method was immunoSEQ multiplex PCR. The profile shows under 200,000 clones, more than 80% of them singletons. This sample stems from a study of cytomegalovirus exposure and HLA in healthy donors. Study-level background: Ancestry clustering placed about 80% of 350 to 500 genotyped donors in the Caucasian-associated cluster. Notes on the study in general: Researchers counted about 150 TCR beta chains as cytomegalovirus-associated. Among the sequence variants, a highly shared cluster was likely an artifact of sequencing. Most of the TCR beta V segments (in an earlier analysis) were productive either about 87% or about 30% of the time.

The CDR3 loop spans 15 amino acids. V lost 3 bases and J lost 4, with 15 bases in between. The germline CDR1 and CDR2 sequences are MDHEN and SYDVKM. This chain connects TRBV28 to TRBJ2-5, with no clear D. The source is a woman aged 25 to 39 in good health and CMV-seropositive. What was sequenced was PBMCs. The CDR3 region has the DNA TGTGCCAGCAGTTTTTTCCGCGATAGCCCAGAGACCCAGTACTTC. Protein sequence: CASSFFRDSPETQYF. Variable domain in full (rest from reference TRBV28 and TRBJ2-5): DVKVTQSSRYLVKRTGEKVFLECVQDMDHENMFWYRQDPGLGLRLIYFSYDVKMKEKGDIPEGYSVSREKKERFSLILESASTNQTSMYLCASSFFRDSPETQYFGPGTRLLVL.